A single sample gave rise to the 15 T cell receptor beta chains below, sequenced in a study of CD39 and CD103 CD8 tumor-infiltrating T cells (dated by TCRdb to the late 2010s). Receptor libraries were prepared by the immunoSEQ multiplex PCR assay. Imported from immuneACCESS, the table was reduced by TCRdb to in-frame sequences with V and J called. These copies leave out some clones; in studies compared against another copy, an unresolved V gene accounts for under half, and the cause of the remainder is not known. The sample data list 420 or so clones, and 50% to 75% of these were observed just once. The ten largest clones represent 25% to 35% of the sample. The sequenced sample consisted of CD39+ CD103+ CD8+ T cells sorted from a lymph node. The intended sense of this specimen's cell subset or site label: CD103+CD39+ double-positive CD45RA- CD8 T cells. These receptors were collected from a human donor with head and neck squamous cell carcinoma.

This clone is termed hyperexpanded. The chain has TRBV19 and TRBJ1-2; no clear D gene. The CDR3 runs to 14 residues. The ends were cut back, 1 base at V and 5 bases at J, with 11 bases in the middle. Germline lookup yields CDR1 LNHDA and CDR2 SQIVND (reference sequence). The CDR3 coding sequence is TGTGCCAGTAGTATAGCCCCGGAGATTTATGGCTACACCTTC. It translates to CASSIAPEIYGYTF.

The chain has TRBV2 and TRBJ2-5; 8 bases match TRBD1. V was clipped by 0 bases and J by 2 bases; unmatched bases: 8. Germline V gene sequence: CDR1 SNHLY, CDR2 FYNNEI. The CDR3 length is 17 residues. This CDR3 is CASSEASVRTGQETQYF. In DNA form, the CDR3 reads TGTGCCAGCAGTGAAGCCAGTGTTCGGACAGGGCAAGAGACCCAGTACTTC.

The chain links TRBV6-1 to TRBJ2-7; a possible D gene is TRBD1 (6 bases). Looked up from germline, CDR1 is MNHNS and CDR2 is SASEGT. Trimming removed 3 bases from V and 3 bases from J, with 15 bases in between. The CDR3 covers 15 residues. CDR3 residues: CASSEGSGAGYEQYF. The CDR3 bases are TGTGCCAGCAGTGAGGGGTCAGGGGCGGGCTACGAGCAGTACTTC.

By frequency in the sample, this clone is hyperexpanded (1% or more). Other DNA sequences within the sample encode an identical CDR3. The V gene is TRBV19, the J gene TRBJ2-1, with 9 bases lining up with TRBD1. With V trimmed by 10 bases and J by 6 bases, 4 bases remained unmatched. The CDR3 has 12 amino acids. CDR1 LNHDA and CDR2 SQIVND come from the germline V gene (reference sequence). The CDR3 here is CATSGQGNEQFF. The CDR3 DNA follows: TGTGCCACCTCGGGACAGGGCAATGAGCAGTTCTTC.

This clone was seen only a few times. The CDR3, as DNA: TGCGCCAGCAGCTTGGGACAGGGGTTCGAGCAGTACTTC. This sequence encodes CASSLGQGFEQYF. V is TRBV5-1 and J is TRBJ2-7; 8 bases map to TRBD1. Germline V gene sequence: CDR1 SGHRS, CDR2 YFSETQ. This CDR3 contains 13 residues. V lost 0 bases to trimming and J lost 6 bases; unmatched junction nucleotides: 2.

The chain uses TRBV7-8 and TRBJ2-1, with TRBD2 matching 9 bases. Germline loops: CDR1 SGHVS, CDR2 FQNEAQ. The CDR3 has 16 residues. V gave up 3 bases and J gave up 2 bases; unmatched junction bases: 5. The CDR3 nucleotides are TGTGCCAGCAGCTTCTGGACTAGCGAAACCTACAATGAGCAGTTCTTC. Translating it yields CASSFWTSETYNEQFF.

By sample share, this clone is hyperexpanded. This sequence joins TRBV29-1 and TRBJ2-1; no clear D. Trimming shortened V by 3 bases and J by 0 bases, and 9 bases separated the two germline ends. Germline V lookup: CDR1 SQVTM, CDR2 ANQGSEA. The CDR3 consists of 14 residues. The CDR3 spells CSVDRTDSYNEQFF. Written as DNA, the CDR3 is TGCAGCGTTGACCGAACGGACTCCTACAATGAGCAGTTCTTC.

The genes are TRBV19 and TRBJ1-5; D uncertain. V was shortened by 5 bases and J by 4 bases, with 12 bases between the two germline ends. Germline CDR1 is LNHDA and CDR2 is SQIVND (reference sequence). This CDR3 has 14 residues. The CDR3 DNA reads TGTGCCAGTAGTCCGTACCCGGAGAATCAGCCCCAGCATTTT. It encodes CASSPYPENQPQHF.

The chain has TRBV30 and TRBJ2-7; D not certain. V shed 4 bases and J shed 3 bases, with 10 bases lying between them. The CDR3 contains 12 residues. Germline CDR1 GTSNPN, CDR2 SVGIG (reference sequence). The CDR3 DNA follows: TGTGCCTGGAATCCGTCTGGCTACGAGCAGTACTTC. Its protein is CAWNPSGYEQYF.

V and J are TRBV21-1 and TRBJ2-2; the table assigns TRBD1, which was not confirmed against the DNA. TRBV21-1 is a listed pseudogene. CDR3 length: 12 amino acids. CDR3 sequence reads: CAAQDRARGAVF. CDR3 DNA: TGTGCCGCCCAGGACAGGGCACGGGGAGCTGTTTTT.

The chain links TRBV11-2 to TRBJ2-2; D unresolved. The CDR3 length is 12 residues. Trimming took 7 bases from V and 5 from J, leaving 8 bases between them. Germline V gives CDR1 SGHAT, CDR2 FQNNGV. Here the CDR3 DNA reads TGTGCCAGCATCCAGATGACCGGGGAGCTGTTTTTT. Its translation: CASIQMTGELFF.

This chain joins TRBV4-1 and TRBJ1-1; 11 bases line up with TRBD1. The CDR3 is made up of 19 amino acids. Germline V lookup: CDR1 MGHRA, CDR2 YSYEKL. Germline trimming cut 2 bases from V and 4 bases from J; bases unmatched to any gene: 15. CDR3 nucleotide sequence: TGCGCCAGCAGCCAATTCTTCTCCGGACAGGGGGCCGGGGGCACTGAAGCTTTCTTT. Encoded protein: CASSQFFSGQGAGGTEAFF.

The chain is built from TRBV4-1 and TRBJ1-1; no firm D call. The CDR3 consists of 11 residues. CDR1 MGHRA and CDR2 YSYEKL come from the germline V gene. Trimming removed 6 bases from V and 1 base from J, with 3 bases in between. CDR3 sequence (DNA): TGCGCCAGCAGTTGGAACACTGAAGCTTTCTTT. Amino acids: CASSWNTEAFF.

The genes are TRBV28 and TRBJ2-5; no clear D. This CDR3 has 17 residues. V was shortened by 1 base and J by 0 bases, with 15 bases between the two germline ends. CDR1 is MDHEN and CDR2 is SYDVKM in the germline V gene. CDR3: CASSLFGSGAYQETQYF. CDR3 nucleotide sequence: TGTGCCAGCAGTTTATTTGGATCCGGAGCGTACCAAGAGACCCAGTACTTC.

This clone has a single count. The CDR3 region has the DNA TGTGCCAGCAGCTTAGCGTGGGCGGGCGAGCAGTACTTC. Protein product: CASSLAWAGEQYF. The gene calls are TRBV7-6 and TRBJ2-7, with TRBD2 as a possible D gene (5 bases). The CDR3 extends over 13 amino acids. V was clipped by 0 bases and J by 6 bases, with 9 bases between them. CDR1 is SGHVS, CDR2 FNYEAQ, per germline.